This TCR beta chain was found in a study of T cells in Graves' hyperthyroidism and ophthalmopathy. Across the study: The blood sample was taken at first diagnosis, before treatment began. Study results and caveats: Most thyroid-expanded clonotypes above 0.001 were also found in blood. Ophthalmopathy, as predicted by the model, came a median 6.5 months after the prediction.

This clonotype was observed many times. Its cognate antigen is unknown. Uncontrolled infection, other autoimmune disease, pregnancy or lactation excluded patients. The germline V and J ends were trimmed by 2 bases and 4 bases, with 12 bases remaining between them. Germline-derived CDR1 and CDR2 are SGHVS and FQNEAQ. The CDR3 totals 15 residues. RNA transcripts provided the source from which TCR beta CDR3 regions were amplified. First-round RT-PCR with HTBI primers amplified the TCR CDR3 region. MiXCR, run by TCRdb on the multiplex PCR reads, gives a single entry per CDR3 protein. The table lists about 600,000 distinct CDR3 sequences, roughly 16% of them singletons.

The material sequenced was blood. The receptor was derived from a woman between 40 and 55 years old with Graves' ophthalmopathy. The chain links TRBV7-8 to TRBJ1-5; D is undetermined. The CDR3 is CASSLSHASNQPQHF. Here the CDR3 DNA reads TGTGCCAGCAGCTTATCCCATGCTTCGAATCAGCCCCAGCATTTT.